This entry is about one TCR beta chain. Its antigen is currently unknown. This entry belongs to a study of OX40 agonist ivuxolimab in advanced cancers. In the study overall: Patients undergoing dose escalation presented with hepatocellular carcinoma, melanoma, renal cell or head and neck cancer. Among those enrolled, mean age was about 58 years (range roughly 20 to 80) and less than 90% were male.

Study findings and constraints: Clonal expansion from baseline to week 6 occurred in both CD4+ and CD8+ T cells. The study found among the lowest clonal expansion in partial responders at 0.1-3.0 mg/kg.

Trimming cost V 6 bases and J 5 bases, with 13 bases left between them. The CDR3 is 13 residues long. Germline loops: CDR1 MNHEY, CDR2 SVGAGI. Clones were sequenced by immunoSEQ multiplex PCR, and TCRdb holds only the in-frame ones, with some missing. The sample gives 55,000 to 85,000 clones, 92% of which show up once; 6% to 8% is in the top ten. The clonotype was recovered from an adult with an advanced solid tumor such as melanoma, head and neck, liver or kidney cancer. The V and J genes are TRBV6-5 and TRBJ1-1; D is possibly TRBD1 (5 bases). Sample: CD4+ or CD8+ T cells sorted from blood, taken in a trial of the OX40 agonist ivuxolimab. The chain's CDR3 is CASRDPPGTEAFF. CDR3 DNA sequence: TGTGCCAGCAGGGACCCCCCAGGGACTGAAGCTTTCTTT.